Below are 6 T cell receptor beta chains sequenced from a single sample in a study of T-cell reconstitution after alpha-beta-depleted transplantation in children. Unique molecular identifiers featured in how the TCRbeta library was prepared. TCRdb independently ran MiXCR on the PCR reads; one entry per CDR3 protein. The table includes about 480,000 distinct CDR3 sequences, under 15% detected once. Sequencing was performed on PBMCs from the stem cell graft donor, taken from the stem cell graft. These TCRs come from a human donor who donated a stem cell graft to a child with combined immunodeficiency.

This clonotype has ten or more counts. The rearrangement uses TRBV12-3 or TRBV12-4 and TRBJ1-1; the match to TRBD1 covers 11 bases. The J segment lost 7 bases and the V segment lost 4 bases, leaving 14 bases of the junction unmatched. This CDR3 spans 17 amino acids. The CDR3 bases are TGTGCCAGCAGTTCACCAGGGGGACAGGGGGGAAAAGGTGAAGCTTTCTTT. Encoded protein: CASSSPGGQGGKGEAFF.

This clonotype turned up a few times. The chain recombines TRBV5-1 with TRBJ2-2; 7 bases line up with TRBD2. This CDR3 is 16 amino acids long. After removal of 4 bases from V and 1 base from J, the junction contained 7 bases not matched to a gene. Germline CDR1 is SGHRS and CDR2 is YFSETQ. The CDR3 nucleotides read TGCGCCAGCAGCCCTCGGGCTAGCGGGAACACCGGGGAGCTGTTTTTT. This sequence encodes CASSPRASGNTGELFF.

The CDR3 spells CASSQGTGTGVRNEQFF. The CDR3 DNA is TGCGCCAGCAGCCAAGGCACCGGGACAGGGGTTAGGAATGAGCAGTTCTTC. V is TRBV4-3 and J is TRBJ2-1; 10 bases map to TRBD1. V trimming: 1 base; J trimming: 7 bases; junction bases outside the gene matches: 10. The CDR3 is made up of 17 amino acids. Germline V gene lookup returns CDR1 LGHNA and CDR2 YSLEER.

This clonotype appeared a few times. This could be a read error, since a much larger clone is one nucleotide away. V gene TRBV6-2 or TRBV6-3 combines with J gene TRBJ2-7; D remains unclear. Per the germline V gene, CDR1 is MNHEY and CDR2 is SVGEGT. This CDR3 spans 11 amino acids. V was cut by 3 bases and J by 2 bases, with 2 bases left in between. Written as DNA, the CDR3 is TGTGCCAGCAGTTATACCTACGAGCAGTACTTC. Translating it yields CASSYTYEQYF.

The chain has TRBV3-1 and TRBJ2-2, with D possibly TRBD2 on 5 matching bases. V was pared by 1 base and J by 4 bases, with 16 bases between. This CDR3 spans 17 amino acids. Looked up from germline, CDR1 is LGHDT and CDR2 is YNNKEL (reference sequence). The CDR3 sequence is CASSQVTLARGTGELFF. As DNA, the CDR3 is TGTGCCAGCAGCCAAGTCACTCTAGCACGAGGCACCGGGGAGCTGTTTTTT. Full variable domain (remainder filled in from reference TRBV3-1 and TRBJ2-2): DTAVSQTPKYLVTQMGNDKSIKCEQNLGHDTMYWYKQDSKKFLKIMFSYNNKELIINETVPNRFSPKSPDKAHLNLHINSLELGDSAVYFCASSQVTLARGTGELFFGEGSRLTVL.

This clonotype was recorded at least ten times. V usage is TRBV5-1 and J usage is TRBJ2-7; D not certain. V lost 2 bases to trimming and J lost 3 bases, with 6 bases between them. CDR1 and CDR2 from the germline V gene are SGHRS and YFSETQ. This CDR3 spans 12 amino acids. The CDR3 DNA reads as TGCGCCAGCAGCTTAAGAGACTACGAGCAGTACTTC. Translating it yields CASSLRDYEQYF.